The 13 T cell receptor beta chains listed next were all sequenced from one sample in a study of cytotoxic CD8 clonotypes in ibrutinib-treated CLL. The protocol was immunoSEQ multiplex PCR, while the TCRdb copy is restricted to in-frame clones and leaves out a portion. Counted here are 30,000 to 40,000 clones, roughly two thirds occurring once; the ten biggest clones make up roughly a quarter. The material was PBMCs, obtained before ibrutinib treatment. These receptors were collected from a human donor with chronic lymphocytic leukemia.

The chain carries TRBV19 and TRBJ1-5, with a tentative D call TRBD1 (5 bases). Trimming took off 5 bases at V and 7 bases at J, with 12 bases between the two ends. This CDR3 spans 13 amino acids. Germline CDR1 LNHDA, CDR2 SQIVND (reference sequence). CDR3 sequence reads: CASSVGARQPQHF. CDR3 DNA sequence: TGTGCCAGTAGTGTCGGGGCTCGACAGCCCCAGCATTTT.

The table lists this clone with a few counts. The chain uses TRBV30 and TRBJ2-7, with 7 nucleotides matching TRBD1. Germline V gene sequence: CDR1 GTSNPN, CDR2 SVGIG (reference sequence). The length of the CDR3 is 12 residues. V lost 5 bases, J lost 3 bases, and 4 bases stayed unmatched. CDR3 amino acids: CAWGGQHYEQYF. The DNA of the CDR3 is TGTGCCTGGGGGGGACAGCACTACGAGCAGTACTTC.

In this sample, this clone turned up a few times. The rearrangement links TRBV27 to TRBJ2-6; TRBD1 matches at 11 bases. V dropped 4 bases and J dropped 6; count of bases not matched to a gene: 5. From germline, CDR1 is MNHEY and CDR2 SMNVEV (reference sequence). CDR3 length: 16 amino acids. The CDR3 bases are TGTGCCAGCAGTTCCCGGACAGGGGGCGAGGCCAACGTCCTGACTTTC. It specifies CASSSRTGGEANVLTF.

The chain links TRBV19 to TRBJ2-7, with a tentative D call TRBD1 (5 bases). The germline V and J ends were trimmed by 5 bases and 4 bases, with 12 bases remaining between them. Germline V gene lookup returns CDR1 LNHDA and CDR2 SQIVND (reference sequence). This CDR3 is 13 amino acids long. Written as DNA, the CDR3 is TGTGCCAGTAGTCCGACAGCCTATTACGAGCAGTACTTC. It encodes CASSPTAYYEQYF.

V gene TRBV30 combines with J gene TRBJ1-4; no firm D call. With 1 base removed from V and 7 bases from J, the gap between germline ends came to 7 bases. CDR1 and CDR2 (germline): GTSNPN, SVGIG (reference sequence). The CDR3 has 12 amino acids. The CDR3 coding sequence is TGTGCCTGGAGTGGGCCAGGTGAAAAACTGTTTTTT. Amino acid sequence: CAWSGPGEKLFF.

Within the sample, this clone is medium-sized. The rearrangement uses TRBV7-9 and TRBJ1-1; D gene uncertain. This CDR3 is 15 amino acids long. Germline V lookup: CDR1 SEHNR, CDR2 FQNEAQ (reference sequence). Trimming took 5 bases from V and 1 from J, leaving 14 bases between them. The CDR3 reads CASSPSGRGNTEAFF. CDR3 bases: TGTGCCAGCAGCCCATCAGGACGGGGGAACACTGAAGCTTTCTTT.

The chain employs TRBV25-1 and TRBJ1-2; D perhaps matches TRBD1 (5 bases). CDR3 length equals 15 residues. Germline V gives CDR1 MGHDK, CDR2 SYGVNS. Trimming took 2 bases from V and 1 from J, leaving 11 bases between them. This CDR3 reads CASSEGAGLNYGYTF. DNA of the CDR3: TGTGCCAGCAGTGAAGGGGCAGGTCTTAACTATGGCTACACCTTC.

The chain recombines TRBV5-4 with TRBJ2-7, with TRBD1 as a possible D gene (5 bases). The V end lost 1 base, the J end lost 0 bases, and 11 bases lay between the germline ends. This CDR3 is 15 amino acids long. Germline CDR1 reads SGHNT; CDR2 reads YYREEE (reference sequence). CDR3 sequence: CASSLMDTSSYEQYF. In nucleotides, the CDR3 is TGTGCCAGCAGCTTGATGGACACGAGCTCCTACGAGCAGTACTTC. The full variable domain, completed using reference TRBV5-4 and TRBJ2-7, is ETGVTQSPTHLIKTRGQQVTLRCSSQSGHNTVSWYQQALGQGPQFIFQYYREEENGRGNFPPRFSGLQFPNYSSELNVNALELDDSALYLCASSLMDTSSYEQYFGPGTRLTVT.

V gene TRBV4-1 combines with J gene TRBJ2-3, with D tentatively TRBD1 or TRBD2 (5 bases each). Germline V CDR1 and CDR2: MGHRA, YSYEKL. The CDR3 consists of 14 residues. The V and J ends lost 4 bases and 2 bases respectively, with 10 bases between them. The CDR3 nucleotides read TGCGCCAGCAGCCTCGGGACCCACACAGATACGCAGTATTTT. Translation gives CASSLGTHTDTQYF.

This clone turned up a few times. The CDR3 DNA reads TGTGCCAGCAGTGCAACGCAGGGGGCCACTGAAGCTTTCTTT. Protein product: CASSATQGATEAFF. The genes are TRBV27 and TRBJ1-1; TRBD1 aligns across 8 bases. The J segment lost 4 bases and the V segment lost 5 bases, leaving 6 bases of the junction unmatched. Germline CDR1 is MNHEY and CDR2 is SMNVEV (reference sequence). This CDR3 region has 14 residues.

This sequence joins TRBV18 and TRBJ2-7; 14 positions agree with TRBD2. V was pared by 2 bases and J by 7 bases, with 7 bases of the junction left unmatched. CDR3 length equals 16 residues. Germline lookup yields CDR1 KGHSH and CDR2 LQKENI. Here the CDR3 reads CASSPGLAGGLGEQYF. The CDR3 DNA sequence: TGTGCCAGCTCACCAGGACTAGCGGGAGGTCTGGGTGAGCAGTACTTC.

The chain uses TRBV29-1 and TRBJ1-2; 7 positions match TRBD1. Trimming took 4 bases from V and 2 from J; bases not matched to a gene: 4. The length of the CDR3 is 13 residues. The germline V gene has CDR1 SQVTM and CDR2 ANQGSEA. The CDR3 sequence is CSVADRDNYGYTF. The CDR3 region has the DNA TGCAGCGTTGCTGACAGGGACAACTATGGCTACACCTTC.

V and J are TRBV28 and TRBJ2-4; TRBD1 matches 7 bases. V trimming: 5 bases; J trimming: 6 bases; junction bases outside the gene matches: 13. This CDR3 has 16 residues. Germline V gene lookup returns CDR1 MDHEN and CDR2 SYDVKM. CDR3 protein: CASSIRTGLLGNIQYF. The CDR3 nucleotides are TGTGCCAGCAGTATCAGGACAGGCCTCCTTGGAAACATTCAGTACTTC.